This T cell receptor beta chain emerged from a study of blood T cells in healthy people across ages. Through a sample-barcoded 5' primer and a J-beta primer mix, a second PCR was run for roughly 6 to 12 cycles. Each TCR beta cDNA got a 12-nucleotide random molecular identifier. MiXCR, run by TCRdb on the 5' RACE reads, gives a single entry per CDR3 protein. Of 630,000 or so distinct CDR3 sequences listed, about 32% are singletons. Approximately 10 milliliters was the volume of peripheral blood drawn from each donor. This clonotype occurred a few times. The antigen remains unidentified. One base away lies a much larger clone, so this may be a sequencing read error. Germline CDR1 reads ENHRY; CDR2 reads SYGVKD. CDR3 size: 13 residues. Study observations and caveats: Estimated diversity that came from one million T cells was considered an underestimate.

The receptor comes from a woman aged 80 or older in good health. The chain employs TRBV10-3 and TRBJ1-2; the D is unclear. The sequenced sample consisted of blood. This CDR3 is CAISERVNYGDTF. Written as DNA, the CDR3 is TGTGCCATCAGTGAAAGGGTAAACTATGGCGACACCTTC.